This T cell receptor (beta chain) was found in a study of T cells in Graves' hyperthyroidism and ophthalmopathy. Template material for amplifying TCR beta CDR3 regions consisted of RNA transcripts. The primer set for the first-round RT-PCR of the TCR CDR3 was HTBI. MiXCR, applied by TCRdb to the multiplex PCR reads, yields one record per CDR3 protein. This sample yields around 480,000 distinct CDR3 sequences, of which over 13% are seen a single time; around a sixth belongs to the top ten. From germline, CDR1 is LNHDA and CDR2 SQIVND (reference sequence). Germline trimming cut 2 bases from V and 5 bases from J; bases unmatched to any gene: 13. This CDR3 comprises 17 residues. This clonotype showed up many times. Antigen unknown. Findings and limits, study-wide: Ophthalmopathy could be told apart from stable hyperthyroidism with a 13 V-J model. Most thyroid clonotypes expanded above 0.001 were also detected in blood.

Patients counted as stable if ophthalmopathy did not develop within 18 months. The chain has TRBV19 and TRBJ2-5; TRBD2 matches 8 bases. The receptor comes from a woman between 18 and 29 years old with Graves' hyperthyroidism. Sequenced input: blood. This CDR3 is CASSINVREGISETQYF. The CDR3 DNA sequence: TGTGCCAGTAGTATAAATGTACGGGAGGGAATTAGCGAGACCCAGTACTTC.